This T cell receptor beta chain emerged from a study of PD-1 blockade in classical Hodgkin lymphoma. Here immunoSEQ multiplex PCR was the method, and the copy in TCRdb shows in-frame clones only, minus some. In the table there are fewer than 100,000 clones, about 89% of which are singletons. This clone was detected many times. No patient escaped relapse after autologous stem cell transplantation, and brentuximab vedotin exposure varied. Patients had relapsed/refractory classical Hodgkin lymphoma with complete response, partial response or progressive disease as best response. The CDR3 is 12 residues long. V lost 5 bases to trimming and J lost 8 bases, with 12 bases between them. CDR1 is SEHNR and CDR2 is FQNEAQ in the germline V gene (reference sequence).

The sample here was peripheral blood mononuclear cells (PBMCs), taken at baseline. This sequence originates from a human donor with classical Hodgkin lymphoma. This chain uses TRBV7-9 with TRBJ1-2; no reliable D call. CDR3 in DNA: TGTGCCAGCAGCAATCTACTTGGAGGCTACACCTTC. Its protein product is CASSNLLGGYTF.